The 31 T cell receptor beta chains below all came from one sample that was sequenced in a study of OX40 agonist ivuxolimab in advanced cancers. Preparation of the library involved the immunoSEQ multiplex PCR assay. Imported from immuneACCESS, the table was reduced by TCRdb to in-frame sequences with V and J called. These copies leave out some clones; in studies compared against another copy, an unresolved V gene accounts for under half, and the cause of the remainder is not known. Across this sample there are more than 40,000 clones, with around 77% seen only once. The ten largest clones take up over 2% of the sample. The sequencing used CD4+ or CD8+ T cells sorted from blood, collected in a trial of the OX40 agonist ivuxolimab. Receptors originate from an adult with an advanced solid tumor such as melanoma, head and neck, liver or kidney cancer.

CDR3 nucleotides: TGCAGCCCGTACCAGGGAAACGAGCAGTACTTC. Translated: CSPYQGNEQYF. V gene TRBV20-1 combines with J gene TRBJ2-5; a possible D gene is TRBD1 (5 bases). The better agreement between TRBJ2-7 and the DNA end casts doubt on the J call. The length of the CDR3 is 11 residues. Per germline, CDR1 DFQATT and CDR2 SNEGSKA (reference sequence).

A note on this clone: Other DNA sequences in the same sample also yield this CDR3. The chain employs TRBV18 and TRBJ2-6, with D uncertain. Germline CDR1 reads KGHSH; CDR2 reads LQKENI. CDR3 size: 15 residues. Trimming removed 4 bases at V and 4 bases at J, with 11 bases between. The DNA for the CDR3 is TGTGCCAGCTCACTGCCCGGGCGGGGGGCCAACGTCCTGACTTTC. Residues: CASSLPGRGANVLTF.

This chain uses TRBV7-8 with TRBJ2-5, with D perhaps TRBD1 (6 bases). CDR3 length: 15 amino acids. From germline, CDR1 is SGHVS and CDR2 FQNEAQ. V was pared by 7 bases and J by 5 bases, with 20 bases between. The CDR3 is CASNIPTRGGETQYF. CDR3 DNA sequence: TGTGCCAGCAACATCCCTACCAGGGGCGGCGAGACCCAGTACTTC.

J is TRBJ2-2 and V is TRBV7-3, with D perhaps TRBD2 (6 bases). Germline CDR1 SGHTA, CDR2 FQGTGA. The CDR3 runs 19 residues. Between the trimmed V and J ends, which lost 5 bases and 5 bases, there was a span of 27 bases. As DNA, the CDR3 is TGTGCCAGCAGCCCACGGCCGACTAGTACTCGGGGGTGGACCGGGGAGCTGTTTTTT. This encodes CASSPRPTSTRGWTGELFF.

The V gene is TRBV10-2, the J gene TRBJ2-3, with D maybe TRBD2 (5 bases). CDR1 is WSHSY and CDR2 is SAAADI in the germline V gene. V lost 6 bases and J 2 bases, leaving 9 bases between the germline ends. This CDR3 is built from 13 residues. The CDR3 sequence is CASRGAVTDTQYF. The CDR3 nucleotides read TGCGCCAGCAGGGGAGCCGTCACAGATACGCAGTATTTT.

Worth noting for this clone: The same CDR3 also results from other DNA sequences found in this sample. The chain links TRBV9 to TRBJ2-7, with D possibly called TRBD1 or TRBD2 (5 bases each). Per the germline V gene, CDR1 is SGDLS and CDR2 is YYNGEE. V was cut by 0 bases and J by 0 bases, with 7 bases left in between. This CDR3 has 14 residues. The CDR3 coding sequence is TGTGCCAGCAGCGTAGGGGGGAGCTCCTACGAGCAGTACTTC. It codes for CASSVGGSSYEQYF.

The rearrangement uses TRBV7-2 and TRBJ1-1; no definite D call. Germline values: CDR1 SGHTA, CDR2 FQGNSA. Deletions cut 5 bases from V and 10 bases from J, with 20 bases between. This CDR3 has 14 amino acids. The DNA for the CDR3 is TGTGCCAGCAGCACCGATACTACCCAACTTAGAGCTTTCTTT. It specifies CASSTDTTQLRAFF.

The gene calls are TRBV27 and TRBJ1-1; no clear D. The CDR3 is made up of 13 amino acids. V was pared by 5 bases and J by 3 bases, with 10 bases between. Germline CDR1 and CDR2: MNHEY and SMNVEV (reference sequence). CDR3 DNA: TGTGCCAGCAGTCTCAAGTGGGACACTGAAGCTTTCTTT. Its translation: CASSLKWDTEAFF.

The rearrangement uses TRBV5-1 and TRBJ2-5; 11 positions agree with TRBD2. CDR1 is SGHRS and CDR2 is YFSETQ in the germline V gene. Trimming at V came to 0 bases and at J to 2 bases, leaving 3 bases not matched to a gene. The CDR3 has 16 amino acids. The CDR3, as DNA: TGCGCCAGCAGCTTGGCTATAGCGGGAGGGCAAGAGACCCAGTACTTC. Amino acid sequence: CASSLAIAGGQETQYF.

This chain connects TRBV7-9 to TRBJ2-1; D gene unclear. Germline values: CDR1 SEHNR, CDR2 FQNEAQ (reference sequence). V lost 5 bases, J lost 7 bases, and 21 bases lay in between. The CDR3 spans 16 residues. In DNA, the CDR3 is TGTGCCAGCAGCCAAACAAGGTCAACGAGAAATAATGAGCAGTTCTTC. It encodes CASSQTRSTRNNEQFF. Full variable domain (rest looked up from reference TRBV7-9 and TRBJ2-1): DTGVSQNPRHKITKRGQNVTFRCDPISEHNRLYWYRQTLGQGPEFLTYFQNEAQLEKSRLLSDRFSAERPKGSFSTLEIQRTEQGDSAMYLCASSQTRSTRNNEQFFGPGTRLTVL.

The rearrangement uses TRBV5-1 and TRBJ2-2, with 9 bases that match TRBD2. This CDR3 spans 15 amino acids. The V gene end was trimmed by 1 base and the J gene end by 9 bases; junction bases not matched to a gene: 7. Germline CDR1 is SGHRS and CDR2 is YFSETQ. The DNA of the CDR3 is TGCGCCAGCAGCTTGACTAGCGGGTCGCGGCGGGAGCTGTTTTTT. Protein sequence: CASSLTSGSRRELFF.

CDR3 residues: CASSYSRREPRNEQFF. In DNA, the CDR3 is TGTGCCAGCAGTTACTCCCGGCGGGAGCCCCGGAATGAGCAGTTCTTC. The chain has TRBV6-5 and TRBJ2-1; 7 nucleotides line up with TRBD2. V lost 0 bases to trimming and J lost 7 bases; unmatched junction nucleotides: 9. Germline V gene data show CDR1 as MNHEY and CDR2 as SVGAGI. The CDR3 totals 16 residues.

This clone is judged medium-sized. The genes are TRBV5-4 and TRBJ2-7, with 9 bases fitting TRBD2. The CDR3 totals 16 residues. With 4 bases clipped from V and 2 bases from J, the junction kept 10 bases outside the gene matches. Germline V gene sequence: CDR1 SGHNT, CDR2 YYREEE (reference sequence). Here the CDR3 DNA reads TGTGCCAGCAGCGGTACTAGCGGGCCTACACCCTACGAGCAGTACTTC. This translates into CASSGTSGPTPYEQYF.

The rearrangement joins TRBV13 to TRBJ2-3; 11 nucleotides line up with TRBD2. After removal of 4 bases from V and 11 bases from J, the junction contained 14 bases not matched to a gene. This CDR3 is 16 amino acids long. Germline CDR1 and CDR2: PRHDT and FYEKMQ (reference sequence). The CDR3 loop is CASSSKTSGIRQGQYF. The CDR3 nucleotides read TGTGCCAGCAGCTCCAAGACTAGCGGGATCCGACAAGGGCAGTATTTT.

V usage is TRBV6-5 and J usage is TRBJ2-1; 13 bases map to TRBD2. Trimming removed 6 bases from V and 2 bases from J; junction bases left unmatched: 1. The germline gives CDR1 MNHEY, CDR2 SVGAGI. The CDR3 totals 15 residues. For the CDR3, the DNA is TGTGCCAGCAGAGGACTAGCGGGAGCCTACAATGAGCAGTTCTTC. It yields the protein CASRGLAGAYNEQFF.

The rearrangement joins TRBV5-4 to TRBJ2-1, with 7 nucleotides matching TRBD2. The length of the CDR3 is 16 residues. CDR1 and CDR2 from the germline V gene are SGHNT and YYREEE (reference sequence). V shed 1 base and J 3 bases; nucleotides not matched to a gene: 7. The CDR3 nucleotides are TGTGCCAGCAGCTTGTATGGACTAGTTGTCTACAATGAGCAGTTCTTC. Translating it yields CASSLYGLVVYNEQFF.

The chain recombines TRBV29-1 with TRBJ2-5; 8 bases fit TRBD1. This CDR3 comprises 13 residues. CDR1 is SQVTM, CDR2 ANQGSEA, per germline. Trimming removed 5 bases from V and 3 bases from J; junction bases left unmatched: 5. The CDR3 spells CSVIQTGEETQYF. In DNA, the CDR3 is TGCAGCGTTATTCAGACAGGGGAAGAGACCCAGTACTTC.

This clone has just one count. The chain combines TRBV6-1 with TRBJ1-3; possibly TRBD1 for D (5 bases). This CDR3 is built from 14 residues. Trimming pared 5 bases from V and 0 bases from J, leaving 8 bases between. Germline-derived CDR1 and CDR2 are MNHNS and SASEGT. The CDR3 is CASSTGFSGNTIYF. CDR3 in DNA: TGTGCCAGCAGTACAGGTTTCTCTGGAAACACCATATATTTT.

The count of this clone is one. The V gene is TRBV18, the J gene TRBJ2-7; D not resolved. Trimming removed 0 bases at V and 1 base at J, with 4 bases between. The CDR3 has 13 residues. In germline, CDR1 is KGHSH, CDR2 LQKENI. Written as DNA, the CDR3 is TGTGCCAGCTCACCACCTGATTCCTACGAGCAGTACTTC. Its translation: CASSPPDSYEQYF.

The V gene is TRBV28, the J gene TRBJ1-6; unclear D gene. V was trimmed by 6 bases and J by 9 bases, leaving 18 bases between them. The CDR3 covers 15 residues. Germline loops: CDR1 MDHEN, CDR2 SYDVKM. Here the CDR3 reads CASRTDPRGISPLHF. CDR3 nucleotides: TGTGCCAGCAGGACTGACCCCCGGGGTATTTCACCCCTCCACTTT.

CDR3 nucleotides: TGTGCCAGCAGCTCGACTCGCCTAGGTCCGAAGACCCAGTACTTC. Translating gives CASSSTRLGPKTQYF. This chain uses TRBV5-8 with TRBJ2-5; no definite D call. Trimming cost V 3 bases and J 6 bases, with 18 bases left between them. Germline-derived CDR1 and CDR2 are SGHTS and YDEGEE. The CDR3 length is 15 residues.

The chain links TRBV18 to TRBJ2-1; TRBD2 might be the D (5 bases). Trimming cost V 0 bases and J 10 bases, with 19 bases left between them. The CDR3 extends over 16 amino acids. Germline assignment: CDR1 KGHSH and CDR2 LQKENI. CDR3 protein: CASSPPLSGPIREQFF. CDR3 sequence (DNA): TGTGCCAGCTCACCACCGTTAAGCGGCCCCATTCGGGAGCAGTTCTTC.

The J gene is TRBJ1-1, the V gene TRBV6-6; D perhaps matches TRBD1 (6 bases). Germline CDR1 reads MNHNY; CDR2 reads SVGAGI (reference sequence). The CDR3 totals 11 residues. With 7 bases removed from V and 5 bases from J, the gap between germline ends came to 8 bases. CDR3: CASTQGTEAFF. DNA for the CDR3: TGTGCCAGCACGCAGGGGACTGAAGCTTTCTTT.

This chain connects TRBV27 to TRBJ1-5, with a tentative D call TRBD1 (5 bases). V lost 2 bases, J lost 7 bases, and 9 bases lay in between. The CDR3 length is 13 residues. Germline CDR1 reads MNHEY; CDR2 reads SMNVEV (reference sequence). In DNA form, the CDR3 reads TGTGCCAGCAGTTTACGGGGGGACCAGCCCCAGCATTTT. Translating it yields CASSLRGDQPQHF.

V usage is TRBV28 and J usage is TRBJ1-5; a weak D match, TRBD1 (6 bases). From germline, CDR1 is MDHEN and CDR2 SYDVKM. This CDR3 has 16 amino acids. The V and J ends lost 1 base and 5 bases respectively, with 15 bases between them. CDR3 DNA: TGTGCCAGCAGTTTATTGACCGGGGCAGGGGATCAGCCCCAGCATTTT. It specifies CASSLLTGAGDQPQHF.

The chain uses TRBV28 and TRBJ2-3; 9 bases map to TRBD2. The CDR3 contains 15 residues. Unmatched junction bases numbered 5, after V lost 6 bases and J lost 1 base. Germline-derived CDR1 and CDR2 are MDHEN and SYDVKM. CDR3 nucleotides: TGTGCCAGCAGACTCAGGACTAGCGGCACAGATACGCAGTATTTT. This translates into CASRLRTSGTDTQYF.

The chain links TRBV5-6 to TRBJ1-2, with D perhaps matching TRBD1 (5 bases). Trimming stripped 1 base from V and 4 bases from J, with 8 bases between. CDR1 is SGHDT, CDR2 YYEEEE, per germline. The CDR3 is 13 amino acids. CDR3 sequence reads: CASSLQGGYGYTF. The CDR3 DNA reads TGTGCCAGCAGCTTGCAGGGCGGCTATGGCTACACCTTC.

This sequence joins TRBV19 and TRBJ1-2, with a tentative D call TRBD1 (6 bases). V lost 6 bases to trimming and J lost 7 bases, with 21 bases between them. The CDR3 has 15 amino acids. Germline V CDR1 and CDR2: LNHDA, SQIVND (reference sequence). CDR3 DNA sequence: TGTGCCAGTAGGGTTAGTTTTCGGGGGGCGTTTGGCTACACCTTC. Translated, it gives CASRVSFRGAFGYTF.

This chain connects TRBV7-3 to TRBJ2-5; tentatively, D is TRBD1 or TRBD2 (5 bases each). V lost 5 bases and J 5 bases, leaving 12 bases between the germline ends. The germline V gene encodes CDR1 SGHTA and CDR2 FQGTGA. This CDR3 has 13 amino acids. The CDR3 sequence: CASSPGRRETQYF. The CDR3 nucleotides are TGTGCCAGCAGCCCGGGACGCCGGGAGACCCAGTACTTC.

V usage is TRBV7-2 and J usage is TRBJ2-1; D is undetermined. This CDR3 has 13 amino acids. CDR1 is SGHTA, CDR2 FQGNSA, per germline. V gave up 5 bases and J gave up 4 bases, with 9 bases separating them. This chain's CDR3 is CASSAYLYNEQFF. The CDR3 coding sequence is TGTGCCAGCAGCGCATACCTGTACAATGAGCAGTTCTTC.

The gene calls are TRBV28 and TRBJ1-1; D perhaps matches TRBD1 (5 bases). The V gene's germline CDR1 is MDHEN and CDR2 SYDVKM. The CDR3 is 17 residues long. V lost 6 bases to trimming and J lost 5 bases, with 25 bases between them. The CDR3, as DNA: TGTGCCAGCAGCCCTTTCTCCCGCCGGGGACGAGATACTGAAGCTTTCTTT. The encoded protein is CASSPFSRRGRDTEAFF.